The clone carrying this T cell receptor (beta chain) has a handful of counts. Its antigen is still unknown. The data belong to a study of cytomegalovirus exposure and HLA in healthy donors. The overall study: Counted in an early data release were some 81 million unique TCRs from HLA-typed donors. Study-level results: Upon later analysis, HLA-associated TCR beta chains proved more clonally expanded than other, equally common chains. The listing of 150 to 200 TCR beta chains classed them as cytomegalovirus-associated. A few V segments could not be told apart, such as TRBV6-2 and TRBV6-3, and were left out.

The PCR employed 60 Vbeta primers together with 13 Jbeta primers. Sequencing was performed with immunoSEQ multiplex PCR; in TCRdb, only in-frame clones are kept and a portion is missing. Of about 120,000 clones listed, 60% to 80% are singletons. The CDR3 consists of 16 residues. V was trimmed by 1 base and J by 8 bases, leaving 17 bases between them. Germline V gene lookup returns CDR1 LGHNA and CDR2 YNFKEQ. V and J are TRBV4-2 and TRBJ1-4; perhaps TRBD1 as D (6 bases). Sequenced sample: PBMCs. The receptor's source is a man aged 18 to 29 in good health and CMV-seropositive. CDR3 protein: CASSQGGGRKEEKLFF. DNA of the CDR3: TGTGCCAGCAGCCAAGGAGGGGGAAGAAAGGAGGAAAAACTGTTTTTT.